These T cell receptor beta chains were read from a single sample in a study of blood T cell repertoires in COVID-19. Clones were sequenced by immunoSEQ multiplex PCR, and TCRdb holds only the in-frame ones, with some missing. The data show about 180,000 clones, roughly 88% seen once. Input material: peripheral blood. Source of these receptors: a woman aged 55 to 70 with acute or convalescent COVID-19. The CDR3 runs from the conserved cysteine through the conserved F or W. D genes are given only for firm matches. The size entry is marked missing in some rows and otherwise reads once, few, many or a size class.

CDR3 length,D gene,V gene,J gene,clone size,CDR3 protein,CDR3 DNA
17,TRBD2,TRBV7-2,TRBJ2-5,NA,CASSPTSGGAIQETQYF,TGTGCCAGCAGCCCGACTAGCGGGGGAGCAATCCAAGAGACCCAGTACTTC
15,TRBD2,TRBV5-6,TRBJ2-2,NA,CASLRAGGPAGELFF,TGTGCCAGCCTGCGGGCGGGGGGGCCGGCCGGGGAGCTGTTTTTT
16,TRBD2,TRBV9,TRBJ2-1,NA,CASSVGPGLVLNEQFF,TGTGCCAGCAGCGTAGGGCCGGGACTAGTACTCAATGAGCAGTTCTTC
16,TRBD2,TRBV11-3,TRBJ2-2,NA,CASSLWTSGEVGELFF,TGTGCCAGCAGCCTCTGGACTAGCGGGGAGGTCGGGGAGCTGTTTTTT
15,NA,TRBV7-2,TRBJ1-1,NA,CASSIRGQGTTEAFF,TGTGCCAGCAGCATACGAGGGCAGGGGACCACTGAAGCTTTCTTT
13,TRBD1,TRBV2,TRBJ2-7,NA,CASRGTETYEQYF,TGTGCCAGCAGGGGGACAGAAACCTACGAGCAGTACTTC
15,TRBD1,TRBV7-9,TRBJ1-5,NA,CASSWGGQGLQPQHF,TGTGCCAGCAGCTGGGGGGGACAGGGGCTTCAGCCCCAGCATTTT
14,TRBD2,TRBV18,TRBJ2-7,NA,CASSPLRGSYEQYF,TGTGCCAGCTCACCCTTGCGGGGGAGTTACGAGCAGTACTTC
14,NA,TRBV6-2/TRBV6-3,TRBJ1-1,NA,CASSYSRQHTEAFF,TGTGCCAGCAGTTACTCGAGGCAGCACACTGAAGCTTTCTTT
17,TRBD1,TRBV7-9,TRBJ1-6,NA,CASSLSLGGGANSPLHF,TGTGCCAGCAGCCTATCACTTGGAGGGGGCGCGAATTCACCCCTCCACTTT
14,NA,TRBV27,TRBJ2-7,NA,CASSRQGVSYEQYF,TGTGCCAGCAGTAGGCAGGGTGTCTCCTACGAGCAGTACTTC
17,NA,TRBV4-1,TRBJ2-6,NA,CASSHGKDTAGANVLTF,TGCGCCAGCAGCCATGGTAAAGACACGGCTGGGGCCAACGTCCTGACTTTC
16,NA,TRBV14,TRBJ1-1,once,CASSRGGGVIGTEAFF,TGTGCCAGCAGCCGTGGGGGGGGCGTTATTGGCACTGAAGCTTTCTTT
14,NA,TRBV27,TRBJ2-5,NA,CASSLGPLEETQYF,TGTGCCAGCAGTTTAGGCCCGCTGGAAGAGACCCAGTACTTC
15,NA,TRBV28,TRBJ1-5,NA,CASSFRTGSPEPQHF,TGTGCCAGCAGTTTCCGAACAGGGTCCCCGGAGCCCCAGCATTTT
14,NA,TRBV5-6,TRBJ2-7,NA,CASSAGARTYEQYF,TGTGCCAGCAGTGCGGGGGCACGAACCTACGAGCAGTACTTC
15,NA,TRBV2,TRBJ1-2,few,CASSVTDRSLYGYTF,TGTGCCAGCAGTGTTACCGACAGGTCTCTCTATGGCTACACCTTC
13,NA,TRBV7-3,TRBJ1-6,NA,CASSPDRRSPLHF,TGTGCCAGCAGCCCTGACAGAAGATCACCCCTCCACTTT
13,NA,TRBV24-1,TRBJ2-3,once,CATGGTVLDTQYF,TGTGCCACCGGGGGGACAGTATTAGATACGCAGTATTTT
13,TRBD1,TRBV2,TRBJ2-7,NA,CASTWTGVYEQYF,TGTGCCAGCACATGGACAGGGGTCTACGAGCAGTACTTC
14,TRBD1,TRBV18,TRBJ1-3,NA,CASSPGQAATILYF,TGTGCCAGCTCACCCGGACAGGCCGCGACGATCCTATATTTT
14,TRBD1,TRBV7-3,TRBJ2-1,NA,CASSRRQGRDEQFF,TGTGCCAGCAGCCGACGACAGGGAAGGGATGAGCAGTTCTTC
14,NA,TRBV5-1,TRBJ1-2,NA,CASSLVGQGYGYTF,TGCGCCAGCAGCTTGGTAGGGCAGGGGTACGGCTACACCTTC
12,NA,TRBV28,TRBJ1-5,NA,CASSSPKRPQHF,TGTGCCAGCAGCTCCCCGAAGAGGCCCCAGCATTTT
14,NA,TRBV7-2,TRBJ1-6,NA,CASSPGREGSPLHF,TGTGCCAGCAGCCCCGGCAGGGAGGGCTCACCCCTCCACTTT
13,NA,TRBV11-2,TRBJ1-2,NA,CASSLERGLGYTF,TGTGCCAGCAGCTTAGAGCGGGGGCTCGGCTACACCTTC
14,NA,TRBV6-1,TRBJ1-5,once,CASSELTGRKPQHF,TGTGCCAGCAGTGAATTAACAGGGAGAAAGCCCCAGCATTTT
17,NA,TRBV6-2/TRBV6-3,TRBJ1-2,NA,CASSQPQDSIPPYGYTF,TGTGCCAGCAGCCAACCTCAAGACTCGATTCCCCCTTATGGCTACACCTTC
15,TRBD1,TRBV2,TRBJ1-6,NA,CASSADRGNGSPLHF,TGTGCCAGCAGTGCGGACAGGGGCAACGGTTCACCCCTCCACTTT
12,TRBD1,TRBV12-3/TRBV12-4,TRBJ1-2,once,CASSWTGTHYTF,TGTGCCAGCAGTTGGACAGGGACCCACTACACCTTC
15,TRBD2,TRBV5-4,TRBJ2-3,NA,CASSTGLAGADTQYF,TGTGCCAGCAGCACAGGACTAGCGGGGGCAGATACGCAGTATTTT
15,NA,TRBV3-1/TRBV3-2,TRBJ1-3,NA,CASSQVGGSGNTIYF,TGTGCCAGCAGCCAAGTGGGAGGCTCTGGAAACACCATATATTTT
15,TRBD1,TRBV5-8,TRBJ2-5,NA,CASSLGDRGQETQYF,TGTGCCAGCAGCTTGGGGGACAGGGGGCAGGAGACCCAGTACTTC
14,TRBD1,TRBV18,TRBJ1-1,once,CASSPMGQGSEAFF,TGTGCCAGCTCACCAATGGGACAGGGGTCTGAAGCTTTCTTT
14,NA,TRBV3-1/TRBV3-2,TRBJ1-1,NA,CASSPVEGNTEAFF,TGTGCCAGCAGCCCCGTGGAGGGGAACACTGAAGCTTTCTTT
14,NA,TRBV10-3,TRBJ1-2,NA,CAISELQGNYGYTF,TGTGCCATCAGCGAACTCCAGGGTAACTATGGCTACACCTTC
15,TRBD2,TRBV6-5,TRBJ2-1,NA,CASSYSGGKGEEQFF,TGTGCCAGCAGTTATAGCGGGGGTAAAGGGGAGGAGCAGTTCTTC
14,TRBD2,TRBV7-2,TRBJ2-5,NA,CASRGTSGQETQYF,TGTGCCAGCAGAGGGACTAGCGGTCAAGAGACCCAGTACTTC
13,NA,TRBV7-2,TRBJ2-7,NA,CASSLAYAEGQYF,TGTGCCAGCAGCTTAGCGTACGCAGAGGGGCAGTACTTC
15,TRBD2,TRBV9,TRBJ2-1,NA,CASSLLAGAVNEQFF,TGTGCCAGCAGCTTACTAGCGGGGGCCGTCAATGAGCAGTTCTTC
14,NA,TRBV3-1/TRBV3-2,TRBJ1-2,NA,CASSQRHGNYGYTF,TGTGCCAGCAGCCAACGCCACGGGAACTATGGCTACACCTTC
15,NA,TRBV6-1,TRBJ1-4,NA,CASREDGGTNEKLFF,TGTGCCAGCAGGGAAGACGGTGGAACTAATGAAAAACTGTTTTTT
15,TRBD2,TRBV30,TRBJ2-1,NA,CAWRSGGGPYNEQFF,TGTGCCTGGAGATCCGGCGGGGGGCCCTACAATGAGCAGTTCTTC
17,TRBD2,TRBV7-4,TRBJ2-7,NA,CASSLEVGAGGRYEQYF,TGTGCCAGCAGCTTAGAGGTAGGGGCGGGGGGGCGCTACGAGCAGTACTTC
15,NA,TRBV5-4,TRBJ2-3,NA,CASSLRDLEADTQYF,TGTGCCAGCAGCTTGAGGGACTTGGAGGCAGATACGCAGTATTTT